The present TCR beta chain was sequenced within a study of T cell responses to AZD1222 COVID-19 vaccine. The CDR3 totals 14 residues. Germline-derived CDR1 and CDR2 are SNHLY and FYNNEI. V gave up 6 bases and J gave up 3 bases, with 14 bases separating them. Analyses pooled second doses at about 4 or about 12 weeks. Clones were sequenced by immunoSEQ multiplex PCR, and TCRdb holds only the in-frame ones, with some missing. The table shows approximately 150,000 clones, with approximately 91% occurring only once. Notes on the study in general: Donors, mostly white British, included more females; clonal diversity was possibly underestimated.

Remarks on this clone: The antigen is undetermined.

This TCR was sampled from an adult who received the AZD1222 COVID-19 vaccine. The specimen comprised peripheral blood, sampled 28 days after the second AZD1222 dose. The chain combines TRBV2 with TRBJ1-1; D is possibly TRBD1 (5 bases). CDR3 coding DNA: TGTGCCAGCAGCCGGGGGGGGATGGACACTGAAGCTTTCTTT. As protein: CASSRGGMDTEAFF. The full variable domain, rest sourced from reference TRBV2 and TRBJ1-1, is EPEVTQTPSHQVTQMGQEVILRCVPISNHLYFYWYRQILGQKVEFLVSFYNNEISEKSEIFDDQFSVERPDGSNFTLKIRSTKLEDSAMYFCASSRGGMDTEAFFGQGTRLTVV.